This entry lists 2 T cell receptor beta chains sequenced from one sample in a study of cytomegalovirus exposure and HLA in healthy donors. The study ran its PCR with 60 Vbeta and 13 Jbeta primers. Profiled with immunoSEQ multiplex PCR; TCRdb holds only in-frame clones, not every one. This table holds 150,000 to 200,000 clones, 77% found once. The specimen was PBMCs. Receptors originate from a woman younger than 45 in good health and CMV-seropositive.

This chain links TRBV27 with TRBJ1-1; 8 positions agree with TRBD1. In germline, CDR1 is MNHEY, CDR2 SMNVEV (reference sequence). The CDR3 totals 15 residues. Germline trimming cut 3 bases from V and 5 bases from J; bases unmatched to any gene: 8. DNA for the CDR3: TGTGCCAGCAGTTTCGGCCCAGGGGGCGGAACTGAAGCTTTCTTT. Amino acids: CASSFGPGGGTEAFF.

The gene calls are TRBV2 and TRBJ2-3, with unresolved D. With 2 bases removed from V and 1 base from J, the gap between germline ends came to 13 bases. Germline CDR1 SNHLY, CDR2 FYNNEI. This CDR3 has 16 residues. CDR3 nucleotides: TGTGCCAGCAGTGAAATGGCTCTTGCCGGCACAGATACGCAGTATTTT. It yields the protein CASSEMALAGTDTQYF.